This T cell receptor (beta chain) was captured by sequencing in a study of blood T cell repertoires in COVID-19 (dated by TCRdb to 2018 to 2020). General notes on the study: Samples covering the acute and convalescent phases of COVID-19 were provided by collaborators in the United States, Italy and Spain. The material from the prospective study consisted of cDNA or gDNA derived from T cells, B-cell-depleted T cells, or PBMCs. The dataset comprised deeply sampled blood TCRbeta repertoires from subjects exposed to, actively infected with, or recovered from COVID-19. A freely available public database, intended as a resource for researchers studying the immune response to SARS-CoV-2, is where the repertoires were released. Samples came from the ongoing ImmuneRACE study (first 160 participants) plus 1,254 subjects from 6 global collaborators. Nearly every sample came with metadata listing a de-identified subject ID, COVID-19 status, age in years and sex. HLA class I and class II types, where available, came from metadata supplied by the sample provider rather than from assay-based typing. What the work shows at the level of the full study, not this receptor alone: How much clinical and demographic metadata was included differed by source and by participant, and the metadata was provided uncurated.

The germline V gene supplies CDR1 KGHSH and CDR2 LQKENI. Reading from cysteine to phenylalanine, the CDR3 counts 16 amino acids. Only the CDR3 DNA stays, 48 bases, in frame from base 1. Unmatched junction bases come to 9, with V trimmed by 6 bases and J by 0 bases. This clone was picked up a small number of times. Its antigen is not yet known. Base qualities are not recorded, but no much larger clone differs from it by a single base. TCRbeta CDR3 regions were amplified from genomic DNA by means of the immunoSEQ Assay, a bias-controlled multiplex PCR. The authors' analysis ran thus. Nucleated cell counts per sample were estimated from amplification of reference gene primers within the assay. To quantify the absolute abundance of each unique TCRbeta CDR3 rearrangement, sequence reads were collapsed and filtered. For each sample, productive Simpson clonality was calculated as the square root of Simpson's diversity index across productive rearrangements. TCRdb stores this immuneACCESS table with in-frame sequences only. Part of the clones is absent; in the studies checked, under half of the shortfall reflects unresolved V genes, and no reason is known for the rest. V and J calls and clone size are copied from that table; D and trimming were computed from the DNA. This sample holds roughly 190,000 clones; around four fifths were observed only once. In total, the top ten clones hold roughly a fifth of the sample.

Collaborating institutions collected whole blood in K2EDTA tubes following their own protocols. For TCRbeta analysis, collaborator samples were shipped as frozen whole blood, as isolated PBMCs, or as DNA extracted from either sample type. The receptor was derived from a human donor in a cohort sampled during active COVID-19. The rearrangement combines TRBV18 with TRBJ1-1; the junction holds 8 bases that match TRBD1. Sequenced sample: peripheral blood. Here the CDR3 is given as CASSPGQAFMNTEAFF. The DNA sequence is as follows: TGTGCCAGCTCGCCGGGACAGGCATTCATGAACACTGAAGCTTTCTTT.